The 7 T cell receptor beta chains in this list originate from one sample, sequenced in a study of cytomegalovirus exposure and HLA in healthy donors. The primer mix had 60 Vbeta and 13 Jbeta primers. Assay: immunoSEQ multiplex PCR; the TCRdb copy retains only in-frame clones and omits some. The repertoire holds about 180,000 clones, with about 85% as singletons. Sequences were obtained from PBMCs. The receptors originated from a girl aged 5-17 years in good health and CMV-seropositive.

The V gene is TRBV7-8, the J gene TRBJ2-3; D gene uncertain. This CDR3 has 17 residues. Trimming cost V 1 base and J 0 bases, with 14 bases left between them. Germline loops: CDR1 SGHVS, CDR2 FQNEAQ. This CDR3 reads CASSLGQAGSSTDTQYF. DNA of the CDR3: TGTGCCAGCAGCTTAGGTCAAGCAGGCTCTAGCACAGATACGCAGTATTTT. Using reference TRBV7-8 and TRBJ2-3 for the parts outside the CDR3, the full variable domain is GAGVSQSPRYKVAKRGQDVALRCDPISGHVSLFWYQQALGQGPEFLTYFQNEAQLDKSGLPSDRFFAERPEGSVSTLKIQRTQQEDSAVYLCASSLGQAGSSTDTQYFGPGTRLTVL.

J is TRBJ2-5 and V is TRBV9; a weak D match, TRBD2 (6 bases). This CDR3 has 18 amino acids. V shed 3 bases and J shed 1 base, with 22 bases lying between them. In germline, CDR1 is SGDLS, CDR2 YYNGEE. CDR3 bases: TGTGCCAGCAGCGGGGGACTCCTTCCGGGGAGAGCCCAAGAGACCCAGTACTTC. Residues: CASSGGLLPGRAQETQYF. Together with reference TRBV9 and TRBJ2-5, the CDR3 gives the full variable domain: DSGVTQTPKHLITATGQRVTLRCSPRSGDLSVYWYQQSLDQGLQFLIQYYNGEERAKGNILERFSAQQFPDLHSELNLSSLELGDSALYFCASSGGLLPGRAQETQYFGPGTRLLVL.

The genes are TRBV19 and TRBJ1-1, with no clear D. Germline V gives CDR1 LNHDA, CDR2 SQIVND (reference sequence). The CDR3 totals 15 residues. V lost 6 bases and J 1 base, leaving 15 bases between the germline ends. This CDR3 is CASRYQDRENTEAFF. The CDR3 region has the DNA TGTGCCAGTAGATACCAGGACCGGGAGAACACTGAAGCTTTCTTT.

The rearrangement joins TRBV19 to TRBJ1-5; D remains unclear. V lost 3 bases, J lost 4 bases, and 16 bases lay in between. CDR3 length: 16 residues. Germline CDR1 is LNHDA and CDR2 is SQIVND (reference sequence). The CDR3 spells CASSITPIGANQPQHF. The CDR3 bases are TGTGCCAGTAGTATTACCCCGATTGGAGCGAATCAGCCCCAGCATTTT. Full variable domain (rest looked up from reference TRBV19 and TRBJ1-5): DGGITQSPKYLFRKEGQNVTLSCEQNLNHDAMYWYRQDPGQGLRLIYYSQIVNDFQKGDIAEGYSVSREKKESFPLTVTSAQKNPTAFYLCASSITPIGANQPQHFGDGTRLSIL.

The chain is built from TRBV5-4 and TRBJ2-1; tentatively, D is TRBD1 (6 bases). In germline, CDR1 is SGHNT, CDR2 YYREEE (reference sequence). The CDR3 spans 13 residues. V lost 5 bases and J 4 bases, leaving 10 bases between the germline ends. The CDR3 region is CASSLGTYNEQFF. The CDR3 nucleotides are TGTGCCAGCAGTTTAGGGACATACAATGAGCAGTTCTTC.

The chain recombines TRBV5-1 with TRBJ1-1; D remains unclear. Trimming removed 5 bases at V and 0 bases at J, with 8 bases between. The CDR3 contains 13 residues. Germline CDR1 and CDR2: SGHRS and YFSETQ. The DNA of the CDR3 is TGCGCCAGCAGGGGAGGCCTGAACACTGAAGCTTTCTTT. Its protein product is CASRGGLNTEAFF.

The gene calls are TRBV28 and TRBJ2-3; 7 bases are a match to TRBD2. There are 12 residues in the CDR3. Per germline, CDR1 MDHEN and CDR2 SYDVKM. Losses at the gene ends were 10 bases for V and 4 bases for J; bases not matched to a gene: 5. CDR3 in amino acids: CAIGLVADTQYF. CDR3 DNA sequence: TGTGCCATCGGACTAGTTGCAGATACGCAGTATTTT.